The 23 T cell receptor beta chains listed next were all sequenced from one sample in a study of T cells in localized non-small cell lung cancer. Sequencing was performed with immunoSEQ multiplex PCR; in TCRdb, only in-frame clones are kept and a portion is missing. The table lists roughly 72,000 clones, about 84% of them singletons, with 8% to 10% in the top ten. The sequences come from peripheral blood, collected before any cancer treatment. These receptors were obtained from an older female donor with stage I lung adenocarcinoma.

There are a few counts of this clone. This chain connects TRBV4-3 to TRBJ1-1; perhaps TRBD1 as D (5 bases). Trimming took 4 bases from V and 1 from J, leaving 16 bases between them. The CDR3 spans 16 residues. Germline V lookup: CDR1 LGHNA, CDR2 YSLEER. The CDR3 spells CASSRGPGQGNTEAFF. The CDR3 bases are TGCGCCAGCAGCCGAGGACCGGGCCAGGGGAACACTGAAGCTTTCTTT.

The table lists this clone with a few counts. The chain recombines TRBV20-1 with TRBJ2-4, with unresolved D. Deletions cut 5 bases from V and 6 bases from J, with 5 bases between. The length of the CDR3 is 10 residues. Germline assignment: CDR1 DFQATT and CDR2 SNEGSKA (reference sequence). CDR3: CSAFSNIQYF. The CDR3 nucleotides are TGCAGTGCTTTCTCAAACATTCAGTACTTC.

V usage is TRBV15 and J usage is TRBJ1-2, with D tentatively TRBD1 (5 bases). The germline CDR1 and CDR2 sequences are LNHNV and YYDKDF (reference sequence). With 1 base removed from V and 0 bases from J, the gap between germline ends came to 12 bases. This CDR3 spans 16 amino acids. This chain's CDR3 is CATSRATAVPNYGYTF. DNA of the CDR3: TGTGCCACCAGCAGAGCGACAGCCGTACCTAACTATGGCTACACCTTC.

The genes are TRBV6-5 and TRBJ2-3; D is unresolved. V was shortened by 2 bases and J by 7 bases, with 10 bases between the two germline ends. Germline CDR1 reads MNHEY; CDR2 reads SVGAGI. The CDR3 is 13 residues long. CDR3 protein: CASSYRLSYTQYF. CDR3 DNA: TGTGCCAGCAGTTACCGCCTATCGTATACGCAGTATTTT.

This clone turned up a few times. The chain couples TRBV2 to TRBJ2-5; 7 nucleotides agree with TRBD1. Per the germline V gene, CDR1 is SNHLY and CDR2 is FYNNEI. The CDR3 has 14 amino acids. The ends lost 5 bases at V and 2 bases at J; junction bases unmatched: 5. In nucleotides, the CDR3 is TGTGCCAGCAGTTCTCCGGGACAGCAAGAGACCCAGTACTTC. Encoded protein: CASSSPGQQETQYF. Variable domain in full (rest from reference TRBV2 and TRBJ2-5): EPEVTQTPSHQVTQMGQEVILRCVPISNHLYFYWYRQILGQKVEFLVSFYNNEISEKSEIFDDQFSVERPDGSNFTLKIRSTKLEDSAMYFCASSSPGQQETQYFGPGTRLLVL.

The gene calls are TRBV6-4 and TRBJ2-3, with D possibly TRBD1 on 5 matching bases. Per germline, CDR1 MRHNA and CDR2 SNTAGT. This CDR3 contains 15 residues. V lost 6 bases and J 2 bases, leaving 15 bases between the germline ends. The CDR3 region has the DNA TGTGCCAGCAGCCCGTCCAGGGCTAACACAGATACGCAGTATTTT. Its protein is CASSPSRANTDTQYF.

V usage is TRBV7-2 and J usage is TRBJ1-2; maybe TRBD1 (5 bases). This CDR3 is 13 amino acids long. Germline V gives CDR1 SGHTA, CDR2 FQGNSA. Trimming took 2 bases from V and 6 from J, leaving 10 bases between them. CDR3 amino acids: CASSLSGIDGYTF. The CDR3 region has the DNA TGTGCCAGCAGCTTATCAGGGATAGATGGCTACACCTTC.

The chain uses TRBV19 and TRBJ1-4, with a tentative D call TRBD1 (5 bases). The ends were cut back, 4 bases at V and 7 bases at J, with 7 bases in the middle. The CDR3 is made up of 12 amino acids. The germline gives CDR1 LNHDA, CDR2 SQIVND (reference sequence). Here the CDR3 DNA reads TGTGCCAGTAGTACAGGGCTTGAAAAACTGTTTTTT. This sequence encodes CASSTGLEKLFF.

The chain has TRBV27 and TRBJ2-1; TRBD2 agrees at 11 bases. Germline V lookup: CDR1 MNHEY, CDR2 SMNVEV (reference sequence). J lost 5 bases, V lost 5 bases, and 5 bases had no gene match. This CDR3 region has 15 residues. CDR3 DNA: TGTGCCAGCAGTGTGGGACTAGCGGTGCACAATGAGCAGTTCTTC. It yields the protein CASSVGLAVHNEQFF.

The chain employs TRBV5-1 and TRBJ2-7; 7 bases agree with TRBD2. This CDR3 region has 15 residues. With V trimmed by 3 bases and J by 3 bases, 9 bases remained unmatched. Per germline, CDR1 SGHRS and CDR2 YFSETQ. The CDR3 nucleotides read TGCGCCAGCAGCTCGTGGGGGGAGGGCGGCTACGAGCAGTACTTC. Translated: CASSSWGEGGYEQYF.

This chain joins TRBV5-5 and TRBJ1-3; D may be TRBD1 (5 bases). CDR1 is SGHKS and CDR2 is YYEKEE in the germline V gene (reference sequence). Trimming stripped 4 bases from V and 1 base from J, with 15 bases between. The length of the CDR3 is 16 residues. The CDR3 loop reads CASSPDGGRSGNTIYF. The CDR3 DNA sequence: TGTGCCAGCAGCCCGGATGGGGGGAGGTCTGGAAACACCATATATTTT.

The rearrangement joins TRBV9 to TRBJ1-1; D is ambiguous. CDR1 and CDR2 from the germline V gene are SGDLS and YYNGEE. CDR3 size: 12 residues. V was shortened by 7 bases and J by 0 bases, with 7 bases between the two germline ends. CDR3 sequence reads: CASGPMNTEAFF. DNA for the CDR3: TGTGCCAGCGGACCGATGAACACTGAAGCTTTCTTT.

The CDR3 bases are TGTGCCAGCAGTGAAAGGACTAATGAAAAACTGTTTTTT. This sequence encodes CASSERTNEKLFF. This chain links TRBV2 with TRBJ1-4; no clear D gene. V lost 2 bases, J lost 2 bases, and 3 bases lay in between. CDR1 is SNHLY and CDR2 is FYNNEI in the germline V gene. The CDR3 consists of 13 residues.

The gene calls are TRBV5-1 and TRBJ2-1; D perhaps matches TRBD1 (7 bases). Germline V gene data show CDR1 as SGHRS and CDR2 as YFSETQ. This CDR3 has 15 amino acids. Trimming shortened V by 2 bases and J by 4 bases, and 13 bases separated the two germline ends. The CDR3 spells CASSFGQGGYNEQFF. In DNA, the CDR3 is TGCGCCAGCAGCTTCGGTCAGGGGGGATACAATGAGCAGTTCTTC.

The chain links TRBV5-1 to TRBJ2-5, with 7 bases matching TRBD2. The CDR3 spans 14 residues. V dropped 4 bases and J dropped 7; count of bases not matched to a gene: 10. Per the germline V gene, CDR1 is SGHRS and CDR2 is YFSETQ. CDR3 coding DNA: TGCGCCAGCAGCCTAGGGACTACCCCTACGACCCAGTACTTC. Residues: CASSLGTTPTTQYF.

This clone was observed a single time. The rearrangement uses TRBV15 and TRBJ1-6; D ambiguous. The V and J ends lost 3 bases and 9 bases respectively, with 6 bases between them. The germline gives CDR1 LNHNV, CDR2 YYDKDF (reference sequence). The CDR3 consists of 12 residues. The CDR3 DNA reads as TGTGCCACCAGCAGGCCGGGTTCACCCCTCCACTTT. Its protein is CATSRPGSPLHF.

The V gene is TRBV7-2, the J gene TRBJ2-2; possibly TRBD2 for D (7 bases). The CDR3 loop spans 13 amino acids. Trimming removed 10 bases from V and 7 bases from J, with 16 bases in between. Per the germline V gene, CDR1 is SGHTA and CDR2 is FQGNSA. For the CDR3, the DNA is TGTGCCACCGTCCGGGGGGCCGGCGGGGAGCTGTTTTTT. Translated, it gives CATVRGAGGELFF.

The table lists this clone with a count of one. The chain joins TRBV7-2 to TRBJ2-7; no clear D. This CDR3 is 15 amino acids long. V lost 5 bases, J lost 0 bases, and 14 bases lay in between. Germline CDR1 SGHTA, CDR2 FQGNSA. The CDR3 nucleotides read TGTGCCAGCAGCCCCACCGGCGGTAGCTCCTACGAGCAGTACTTC. Translating gives CASSPTGGSSYEQYF. The full variable domain, in which reference TRBV7-2 and TRBJ2-7 provide the parts outside the CDR3, is GAGVSQSPSNKVTEKGKDVELRCDPISGHTALYWYRQSLGQGLEFLIYFQGNSAPDKSGLPSDRFSAERTGGSVSTLTIQRTQQEDSAVYLCASSPTGGSSYEQYFGPGTRLTVT.

V gene TRBV28 combines with J gene TRBJ1-2, with D possibly matching TRBD1 (6 bases). The CDR3 runs to 17 residues. V lost 7 bases and J 4 bases, leaving 25 bases between the germline ends. The germline V gene encodes CDR1 MDHEN and CDR2 SYDVKM. CDR3 bases: TGTGCCAGCAAATCCCAGGGGCGGGGTGGGTCCTTCTATGGCTACACCTTC. It encodes CASKSQGRGGSFYGYTF.

The rearrangement joins TRBV6-1 to TRBJ1-5, with a weak D call TRBD1 (5 bases). The germline gives CDR1 MNHNS, CDR2 SASEGT. The CDR3 is 14 amino acids. V was clipped by 1 base and J by 3 bases, with 7 bases between them. The CDR3 region is CASSEGGNNQPQHF. The CDR3 DNA reads TGTGCCAGCAGTGAAGGGGGGAACAATCAGCCCCAGCATTTT.

The gene calls are TRBV28 and TRBJ1-1, with D tentatively TRBD1 (5 bases). Germline V gene sequence: CDR1 MDHEN, CDR2 SYDVKM. The V end was cut by 1 base, the J end by 5 bases, with 8 bases between. CDR3 length equals 13 residues. CDR3 in DNA: TGTGCCAGCAGTTTATTTCGGGGGACTGAAGCTTTCTTT. It encodes CASSLFRGTEAFF.

The chain carries TRBV19 and TRBJ1-5, with 9 bases identical to TRBD1. After removal of 3 bases from V and 6 bases from J, the junction contained 3 bases not matched to a gene. This CDR3 is built from 14 residues. Germline V gives CDR1 LNHDA, CDR2 SQIVND (reference sequence). CDR3 loop: CASSIRQGGQPQHF. As DNA, the CDR3 is TGTGCCAGTAGTATTCGACAGGGGGGTCAGCCCCAGCATTTT. The whole variable domain, filled in from reference TRBV19 and TRBJ1-5, reads DGGITQSPKYLFRKEGQNVTLSCEQNLNHDAMYWYRQDPGQGLRLIYYSQIVNDFQKGDIAEGYSVSREKKESFPLTVTSAQKNPTAFYLCASSIRQGGQPQHFGDGTRLSIL.

This chain joins TRBV19 and TRBJ2-2; D may be TRBD1 or TRBD2 (6 bases each). V was shortened by 6 bases and J by 6 bases, with 14 bases between the two germline ends. The CDR3 is 14 residues long. Germline CDR1 and CDR2: LNHDA and SQIVND (reference sequence). In nucleotides, the CDR3 is TGTGCCAGTAGGGGGGGCCCTCCCGCCGGGGAGCTGTTTTTT. This codes for CASRGGPPAGELFF.